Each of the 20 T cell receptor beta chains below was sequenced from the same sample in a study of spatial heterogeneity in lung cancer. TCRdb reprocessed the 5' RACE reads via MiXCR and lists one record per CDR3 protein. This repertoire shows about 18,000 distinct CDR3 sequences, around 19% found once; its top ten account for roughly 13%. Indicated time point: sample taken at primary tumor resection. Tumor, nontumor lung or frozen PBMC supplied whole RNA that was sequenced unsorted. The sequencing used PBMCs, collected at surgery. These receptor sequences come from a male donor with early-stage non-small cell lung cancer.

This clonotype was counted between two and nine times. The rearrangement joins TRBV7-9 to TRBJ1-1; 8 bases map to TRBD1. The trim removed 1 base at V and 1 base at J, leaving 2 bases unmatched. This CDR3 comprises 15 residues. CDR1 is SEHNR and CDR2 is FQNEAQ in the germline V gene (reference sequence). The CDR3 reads CASSLGQGANTEAFF. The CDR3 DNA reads TGTGCCAGCAGCTTAGGGCAGGGGGCGAACACTGAAGCTTTCTTT.

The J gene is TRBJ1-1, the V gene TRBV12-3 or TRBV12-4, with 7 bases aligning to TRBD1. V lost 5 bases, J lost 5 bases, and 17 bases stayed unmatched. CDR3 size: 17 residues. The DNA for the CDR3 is TGTGCCAGCAGTATCCTCCGGGACAGCCTGAGACGGACTGAAGCTTTCTTT. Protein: CASSILRDSLRRTEAFF.

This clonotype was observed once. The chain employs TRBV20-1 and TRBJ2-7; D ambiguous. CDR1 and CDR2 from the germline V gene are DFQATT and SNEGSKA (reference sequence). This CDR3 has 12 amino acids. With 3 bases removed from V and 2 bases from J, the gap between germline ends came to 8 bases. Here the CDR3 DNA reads TGCAGTGCTAGTGGGCAGACCTACGAGCAGTACTTC. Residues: CSASGQTYEQYF.

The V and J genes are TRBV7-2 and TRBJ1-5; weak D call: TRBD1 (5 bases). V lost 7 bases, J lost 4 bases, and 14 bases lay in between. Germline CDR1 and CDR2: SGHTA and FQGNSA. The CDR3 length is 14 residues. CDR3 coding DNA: TGTGCCAGCACCACCTCCCAGGGTAATCAGCCCCAGCATTTT. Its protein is CASTTSQGNQPQHF.

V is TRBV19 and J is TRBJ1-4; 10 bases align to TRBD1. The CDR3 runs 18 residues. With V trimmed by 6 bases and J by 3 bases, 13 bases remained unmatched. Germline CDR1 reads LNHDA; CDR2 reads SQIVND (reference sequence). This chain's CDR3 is CASSGRQGAERANEKLFF. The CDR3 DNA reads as TGTGCCAGTAGCGGGAGACAGGGGGCAGAACGGGCTAATGAAAAACTGTTTTTT. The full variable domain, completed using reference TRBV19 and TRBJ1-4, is DGGITQSPKYLFRKEGQNVTLSCEQNLNHDAMYWYRQDPGQGLRLIYYSQIVNDFQKGDIAEGYSVSREKKESFPLTVTSAQKNPTAFYLCASSGRQGAERANEKLFFGSGTQLSVL.

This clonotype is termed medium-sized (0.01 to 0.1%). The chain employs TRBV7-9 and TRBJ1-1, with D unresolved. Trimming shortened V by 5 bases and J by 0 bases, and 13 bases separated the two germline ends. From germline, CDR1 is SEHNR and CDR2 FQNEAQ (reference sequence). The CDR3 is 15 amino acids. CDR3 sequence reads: CASSKQRGLNTEAFF. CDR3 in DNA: TGTGCCAGCAGCAAGCAGAGAGGACTGAACACTGAAGCTTTCTTT.

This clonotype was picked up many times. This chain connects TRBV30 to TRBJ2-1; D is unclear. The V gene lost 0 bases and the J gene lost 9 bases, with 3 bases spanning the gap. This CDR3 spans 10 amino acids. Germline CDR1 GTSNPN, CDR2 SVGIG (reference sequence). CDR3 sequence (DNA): TGTGCCTGGAGTGTAATTGAGCAGTTCTTC. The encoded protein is CAWSVIEQFF.

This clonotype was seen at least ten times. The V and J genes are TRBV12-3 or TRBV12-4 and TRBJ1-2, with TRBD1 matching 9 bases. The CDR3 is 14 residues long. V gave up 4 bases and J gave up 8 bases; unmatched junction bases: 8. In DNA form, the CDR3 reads TGTGCCAGCAGTTCACAGGGGGCAGAAAACGGCTACACCTTC. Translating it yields CASSSQGAENGYTF.

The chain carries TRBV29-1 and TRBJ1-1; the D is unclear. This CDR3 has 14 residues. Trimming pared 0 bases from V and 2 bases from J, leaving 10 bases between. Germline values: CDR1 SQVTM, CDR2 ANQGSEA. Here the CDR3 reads CSVEDDGVNTEAFF. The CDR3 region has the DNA TGCAGCGTTGAAGATGACGGGGTTAACACTGAAGCTTTCTTT.

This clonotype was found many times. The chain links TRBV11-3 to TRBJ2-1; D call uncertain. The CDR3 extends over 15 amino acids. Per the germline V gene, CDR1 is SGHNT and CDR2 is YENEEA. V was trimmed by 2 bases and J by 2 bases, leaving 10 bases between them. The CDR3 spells CASSLSGFTYNEQFF. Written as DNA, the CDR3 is TGTGCCAGCAGCTTATCGGGCTTCACCTACAATGAGCAGTTCTTC.

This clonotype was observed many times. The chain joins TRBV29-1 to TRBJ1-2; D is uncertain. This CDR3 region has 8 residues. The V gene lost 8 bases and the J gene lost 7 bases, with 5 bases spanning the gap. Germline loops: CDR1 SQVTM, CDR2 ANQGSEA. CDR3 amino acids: CSPPGYTF. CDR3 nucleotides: TGCAGCCCGCCTGGCTACACCTTC. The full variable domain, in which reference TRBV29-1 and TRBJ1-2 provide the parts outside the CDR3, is SAVISQKPSRDICQRGTSLTIQCQVDSQVTMMFWYRQQPGQSLTLIATANQGSEATYESGFVIDKFPISRPNLTFSTLTVSNMSPEDSSIYLCSPPGYTFGSGTRLTVV.

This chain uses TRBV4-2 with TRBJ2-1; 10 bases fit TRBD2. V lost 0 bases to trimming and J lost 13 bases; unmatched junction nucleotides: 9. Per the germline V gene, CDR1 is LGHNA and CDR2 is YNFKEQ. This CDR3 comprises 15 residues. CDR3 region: CASSQDNPAGGPQFF. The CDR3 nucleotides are TGTGCCAGCAGCCAAGATAATCCAGCGGGGGGGCCTCAGTTCTTC.

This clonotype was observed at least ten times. The CDR3 sequence is CASSLNQVADEQYF. As DNA, the CDR3 is TGTGCCAGCAGCTTAAACCAGGTCGCTGACGAGCAGTACTTC. The rearrangement joins TRBV7-6 to TRBJ2-7; D remains ambiguous. CDR3 length: 14 residues. Germline V CDR1 and CDR2: SGHVS, FNYEAQ. The V end was cut by 2 bases, the J end by 5 bases, with 13 bases between.

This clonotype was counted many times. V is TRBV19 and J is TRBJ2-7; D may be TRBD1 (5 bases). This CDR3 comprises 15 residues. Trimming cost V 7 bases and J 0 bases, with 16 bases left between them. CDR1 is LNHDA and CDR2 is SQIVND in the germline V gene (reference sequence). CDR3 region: CASTAPTGSSYEQYF. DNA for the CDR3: TGTGCCAGTACCGCACCCACAGGTTCCTCCTACGAGCAGTACTTC.

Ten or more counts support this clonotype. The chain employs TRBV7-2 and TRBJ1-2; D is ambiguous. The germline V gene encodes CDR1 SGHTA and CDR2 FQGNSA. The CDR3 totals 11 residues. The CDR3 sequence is CAGGTNYGYTF. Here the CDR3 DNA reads TGTGCGGGCGGCACTAACTATGGCTACACCTTC.

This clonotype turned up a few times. CDR3 protein: CASSLLAGAVNEQFF. CDR3 DNA sequence: TGTGCCAGCAGCTTACTAGCGGGGGCCGTCAATGAGCAGTTCTTC. The chain combines TRBV11-2 with TRBJ2-1; 10 nucleotides align to TRBD2. The CDR3 runs 15 residues. Germline assignment: CDR1 SGHAT and CDR2 FQNNGV. Trimming at V came to 2 bases and at J to 6 bases, leaving 4 bases not matched to a gene.

CDR3 amino acids: CASSPPGLAGGGQFF. The CDR3 nucleotides are TGTGCCAGCTCACCCCCGGGACTAGCGGGGGGAGGTCAGTTCTTC. The chain uses TRBV18 and TRBJ2-1, with TRBD2 matching over 15 bases. The CDR3 extends over 15 amino acids. Germline values: CDR1 KGHSH, CDR2 LQKENI. Losses at the gene ends were 3 bases for V and 13 bases for J; bases not matched to a gene: 7.

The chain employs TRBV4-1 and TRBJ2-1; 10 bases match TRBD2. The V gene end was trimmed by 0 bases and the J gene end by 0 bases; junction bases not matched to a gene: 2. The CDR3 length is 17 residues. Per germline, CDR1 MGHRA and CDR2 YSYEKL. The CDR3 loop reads CASSQETSGLSYNEQFF. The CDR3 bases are TGCGCCAGCAGCCAAGAGACTAGCGGGCTCTCCTACAATGAGCAGTTCTTC.

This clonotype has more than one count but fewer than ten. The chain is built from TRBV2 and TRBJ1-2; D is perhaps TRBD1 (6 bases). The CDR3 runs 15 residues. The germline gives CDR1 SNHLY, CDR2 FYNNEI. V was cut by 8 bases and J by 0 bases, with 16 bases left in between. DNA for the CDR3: TGTGCCAGCCCCCCCGACAGGTCGACTAACTATGGCTACACCTTC. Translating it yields CASPPDRSTNYGYTF. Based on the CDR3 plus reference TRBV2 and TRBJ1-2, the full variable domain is EPEVTQTPSHQVTQMGQEVILRCVPISNHLYFYWYRQILGQKVEFLVSFYNNEISEKSEIFDDQFSVERPDGSNFTLKIRSTKLEDSAMYFCASPPDRSTNYGYTFGSGTRLTVV.

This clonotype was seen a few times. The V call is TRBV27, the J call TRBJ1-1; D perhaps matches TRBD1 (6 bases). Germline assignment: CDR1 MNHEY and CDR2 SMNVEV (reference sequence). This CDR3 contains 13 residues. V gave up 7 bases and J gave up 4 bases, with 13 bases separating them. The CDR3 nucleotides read TGTGCCAGCAAGGGAGGGGGGAGCACTGAAGCTTTCTTT. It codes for CASKGGGSTEAFF.